The 21 T cell receptor beta chains in this list originate from one sample, sequenced in a study of blood T cell repertoires in COVID-19. The protocol was immunoSEQ multiplex PCR, while the TCRdb copy is restricted to in-frame clones and leaves out a portion. Among approximately 160,000 clones, 70% to 90% were seen once, and the ten largest hold 4.5% to 7.5%. Specimen: PBMCs or T cells enriched from blood (not recorded which). These receptors were obtained from a man aged 35 to 55 who had recovered from COVID-19.

This sequence joins TRBV5-1 and TRBJ2-1; perhaps TRBD2 as D (5 bases). The germline CDR1 and CDR2 sequences are SGHRS and YFSETQ. The CDR3 sequence is 12 residues long. Deletions cut 0 bases from V and 8 bases from J, with 6 bases between. The CDR3 bases are TGCGCCAGCAGCTTGGAGGGAGATGAGCAGTTCTTC. Translating it yields CASSLEGDEQFF.

V and J are TRBV2 and TRBJ1-1; TRBD1 matches at 8 bases. Looked up from germline, CDR1 is SNHLY and CDR2 is FYNNEI. The CDR3 spans 13 residues. Losses at the gene ends were 3 bases for V and 7 bases for J; bases not matched to a gene: 4. CDR3 region: CASSEQGAIEAFF. CDR3 DNA sequence: TGTGCCAGCAGTGAGCAGGGGGCAATTGAAGCTTTCTTT. The full variable domain, completed using reference TRBV2 and TRBJ1-1, is EPEVTQTPSHQVTQMGQEVILRCVPISNHLYFYWYRQILGQKVEFLVSFYNNEISEKSEIFDDQFSVERPDGSNFTLKIRSTKLEDSAMYFCASSEQGAIEAFFGQGTRLTVV.

This chain links TRBV27 with TRBJ1-4, with 7 bases matching TRBD1. Trimming removed 6 bases from V and 10 bases from J; junction bases left unmatched: 8. The CDR3 has 13 residues. The V gene's germline CDR1 is MNHEY and CDR2 SMNVEV (reference sequence). The CDR3 region is CASRMGQRGKLFF. CDR3 DNA: TGTGCCAGCAGGATGGGACAGCGTGGAAAACTGTTTTTT.

In this sample, this clone turned up once. The chain joins TRBV6-1 to TRBJ1-4, with 7 positions matching TRBD1. V was pared by 2 bases and J by 3 bases, with 3 bases of the junction left unmatched. This CDR3 has 15 amino acids. Germline loops: CDR1 MNHNS, CDR2 SASEGT. CDR3 bases: TGTGCCAGCAGTGAACAGGGACAGCCTAATGAAAAACTGTTTTTT. It specifies CASSEQGQPNEKLFF.

This clone was detected a few times. The rearrangement joins TRBV19 to TRBJ2-5, with 7 bases identical to TRBD1. The CDR3 sequence is 15 residues long. Looked up from germline, CDR1 is LNHDA and CDR2 is SQIVND (reference sequence). V shed 3 bases and J 5 bases; nucleotides not matched to a gene: 9. The CDR3 here is CASSISQGLGETQYF. CDR3 nucleotides: TGTGCCAGTAGTATCTCACAGGGGTTGGGCGAGACCCAGTACTTC. Drawing the rest from reference TRBV19 and TRBJ2-5, the complete variable domain is DGGITQSPKYLFRKEGQNVTLSCEQNLNHDAMYWYRQDPGQGLRLIYYSQIVNDFQKGDIAEGYSVSREKKESFPLTVTSAQKNPTAFYLCASSISQGLGETQYFGPGTRLLVL.

The chain is built from TRBV6-5 and TRBJ1-1, with TRBD1 matching over 7 bases. The junction had 7 bases not matched to a gene; V was cut back by 6 bases and J by 3 bases. CDR1 is MNHEY and CDR2 is SVGAGI in the germline V gene. CDR3 length: 14 amino acids. Here the CDR3 DNA reads TGTGCCAGCAGAAGGGACAGTCTAGACACTGAAGCTTTCTTT. Its translation is CASRRDSLDTEAFF.

The gene calls are TRBV11-2 and TRBJ2-3; 7 positions agree with TRBD1. V shed 2 bases and J 1 base; nucleotides not matched to a gene: 0. CDR1 is SGHAT and CDR2 is FQNNGV in the germline V gene. The CDR3 has 14 amino acids. The CDR3 region is CASSLTGGTDTQYF. The CDR3 DNA follows: TGTGCCAGCAGCTTAACAGGGGGCACAGATACGCAGTATTTT.

The chain employs TRBV19 and TRBJ1-2; D is possibly TRBD1 (6 bases). Trimming pared 1 base from V and 6 bases from J, leaving 12 bases between. Germline CDR1 reads LNHDA; CDR2 reads SQIVND (reference sequence). This CDR3 has 14 residues. The CDR3 region is CASSIGPGVDGYTF. DNA of the CDR3: TGTGCCAGTAGTATAGGGCCAGGGGTAGATGGCTACACCTTC.

The V and J genes are TRBV23-1 and TRBJ2-7, with 7 positions matching TRBD1. TRBV23-1 is an open reading frame whose function is uncertain. The V gene end was trimmed by 4 bases and the J gene end by 3 bases; junction bases not matched to a gene: 9. This CDR3 is built from 15 residues. The CDR3 DNA reads TGCGCCAGCAGTCCGGGACAGAGCCGGGACTACGAGCAGTACGTC. Its protein is CASSPGQSRDYEQYV.

This clone appeared a few times. This sequence joins TRBV15 and TRBJ1-5; no clear D gene. Trimming left V 0 bases short and J 7 bases short, with 19 bases between. This CDR3 spans 17 amino acids. Germline CDR1 LNHNV, CDR2 YYDKDF (reference sequence). The DNA for the CDR3 is TGTGCCACCAGCAGAGAATCGGGGTTCGACCACTTCCAGCCCCAGCATTTT. Amino acid sequence: CATSRESGFDHFQPQHF.

Turning to this clone: An end of the junction does not agree with germline; a read error may underlie this. This chain uses TRBV7-2 with TRBJ2-3; D ambiguous. The CDR3 consists of 11 residues. The germline V gene encodes CDR1 SGHTA and CDR2 FQGNSA. The CDR3 reads CASSKSPRRIF. The CDR3 DNA sequence: TGTGCCAGCAGTAAGTCTCCTAGACGTATTTTT.

This sequence joins TRBV9 and TRBJ2-5; D not resolved. Per the germline V gene, CDR1 is SGDLS and CDR2 is YYNGEE. The CDR3 runs to 14 residues. Deletions cut 3 bases from V and 4 bases from J, with 13 bases between. CDR3 protein: CASSARGAPETQYF. The CDR3 coding sequence is TGTGCCAGCAGCGCGCGAGGTGCACCAGAGACCCAGTACTTC.

V and J are TRBV5-1 and TRBJ2-2; 9 bases map to TRBD1. The CDR3 covers 15 residues. Losses at the gene ends were 5 bases for V and 5 bases for J; bases not matched to a gene: 7. Germline V gene data show CDR1 as SGHRS and CDR2 as YFSETQ. The CDR3 region has the DNA TGCGCCAGCAGTCAAGGACAGGGGTGGACCGGGGAGCTGTTTTTT. Translated: CASSQGQGWTGELFF.

V gene TRBV6-5 combines with J gene TRBJ2-7; TRBD2 agrees at 12 bases. CDR1 and CDR2 from the germline V gene are MNHEY and SVGAGI. The CDR3 loop spans 15 amino acids. The V and J ends lost 5 bases and 3 bases, in that order; junction bases with no gene match: 5. CDR3 nucleotide sequence: TGTGCCAGCAGTAGACTAGCGGGGGCCGACTACGAGCAGTACGTC. It codes for CASSRLAGADYEQYV.

The chain links TRBV11-2 to TRBJ1-3; 9 bases align to TRBD1. The CDR3 spans 15 residues. CDR1 is SGHAT and CDR2 is FQNNGV in the germline V gene. The trim removed 5 bases at V and 4 bases at J, leaving 6 bases unmatched. The DNA of the CDR3 is TGTGCCAGCAGCCGGGACAGGGCAGGGGGAAACACCATATATTTT. Protein: CASSRDRAGGNTIYF. Together with reference TRBV11-2 and TRBJ1-3, the CDR3 gives the full variable domain: EAGVAQSPRYKIIEKRQSVAFWCNPISGHATLYWYQQILGQGPKLLIQFQNNGVVDDSQLPKDRFSAERLKGVDSTLKIQPAKLEDSAVYLCASSRDRAGGNTIYFGEGSWLTVV.

J is TRBJ1-2 and V is TRBV3-1 (or the pseudogene TRBV3-2), with TRBD1 as a possible D gene (5 bases). Germline loops: CDR1 LGHDT, CDR2 YNNKEL (reference sequence). The CDR3 runs 15 residues. The V and J ends lost 4 bases and 4 bases respectively, with 16 bases between them. The CDR3 here is CASSLQATGGYGYTF. CDR3 nucleotide sequence: TGTGCCAGCAGCCTGCAGGCCACCGGGGGCTATGGCTACACCTTC.

This clone was counted only a few times. The V gene is TRBV15, the J gene TRBJ1-1; TRBD1 might be the D (6 bases). Germline V lookup: CDR1 LNHNV, CDR2 YYDKDF (reference sequence). CDR3 length equals 16 residues. Trimming left V 1 base short and J 5 bases short, with 17 bases between. CDR3 DNA sequence: TGTGCCACCAGCAGAGTGGGGGCGGGGGGGAGGACTGAAGCTTTCTTT. Translation: CATSRVGAGGRTEAFF.

V usage is TRBV5-1 and J usage is TRBJ2-2, with TRBD1 as a possible D gene (6 bases). Trimming removed 3 bases from V and 4 bases from J, with 13 bases in between. The germline gives CDR1 SGHRS, CDR2 YFSETQ. The CDR3 covers 15 residues. For the CDR3, the DNA is TGCGCCAGCAGCTACGGTCGAGGGGGCACCGGGGAGCTGTTTTTT. It encodes CASSYGRGGTGELFF.

J is TRBJ2-5 and V is TRBV5-1, with 9 positions matching TRBD2. V shed 4 bases and J 0 bases; nucleotides not matched to a gene: 7. This CDR3 region has 16 residues. CDR1 and CDR2 from the germline V gene are SGHRS and YFSETQ. Here the CDR3 DNA reads TGCGCCAGCAGCATCGGGACTAGCCACAACCAAGAGACCCAGTACTTC. Amino acids: CASSIGTSHNQETQYF.

In its sample, this clone was seen once. The chain links TRBV3-1 (or the pseudogene TRBV3-2) to TRBJ2-7; 12 nucleotides align to TRBD2. Trimming at V came to 4 bases and at J to 1 base, leaving 8 bases not matched to a gene. This CDR3 region has 17 residues. Germline CDR1 is LGHDT and CDR2 is YNNKEL (reference sequence). In DNA form, the CDR3 reads TGTGCCAGCAGCCCCGGACTAGCGGGGTTTACTTCCTACGAGCAGTACGTC. It encodes CASSPGLAGFTSYEQYV.

V is TRBV5-6 and J is TRBJ1-3, with D unresolved. Germline V gives CDR1 SGHDT, CDR2 YYEEEE. V was trimmed by 5 bases and J by 0 bases, leaving 12 bases between them. This CDR3 region has 15 residues. DNA for the CDR3: TGTGCCAGCAGATCAGGTTACCGCTCTGGAAACACCATATATTTT. This translates into CASRSGYRSGNTIYF. The complete variable domain, with remaining parts taken from reference TRBV5-6 and TRBJ1-3, reads DAGVTQSPTHLIKTRGQQVTLRCSPKSGHDTVSWYQQALGQGPQFIFQYYEEEERQRGNFPDRFSGHQFPNYSSELNVNALLLGDSALYLCASRSGYRSGNTIYFGEGSWLTVV.